This is a list of T cell receptor beta chains from one sample in a study of patients and donors after allogeneic stem cell transplantation. TCRdb re-derived calls from the RT-PCR reads in MiXCR, one entry per CDR3 protein. Of 400,000 to 500,000 distinct CDR3 sequences listed, more than 15% are singletons. The sequencing sample was made of blood, either unsorted or a sorted T cell fraction (not recorded which). All receptors derive from a human donor who was either an allogeneic HSCT recipient or a stem cell or donor lymphocyte infusion donor (not recorded which). It is not recorded whose cells these are; they may come from a transplant donor. Each CDR3 is given with its conserved first and last residue. The order of the fields is D gene, J gene, V gene, clone size, CDR3 protein, CDR3 DNA. D genes are given only for firm matches. Expanded clones get a size class; other rows say once, few or many, or leave the size out.

TRBD2 TRBJ2-1 TRBV7-3 NA CASSLGRTSPYNEQFF TGTGCCAGCAGCTTAGGGCGGACTAGCCCATACAATGAGCAGTTCTTC
NA TRBJ2-2 TRBV15 NA CATSRGGRSDTGELFF TGTGCCACCAGCAGAGGAGGGAGGTCGGACACCGGGGAGCTGTTTTTT
NA TRBJ2-3 TRBV4-1 NA CASSQSRSLPPPTDTQYF TGCGCCAGCAGCCAATCCCGATCCTTACCACCTCCCACAGATACGCAGTATTTT
NA TRBJ1-6 TRBV5-1 NA CASSLGPGQRYSPLHF TGCGCCAGCAGCTTGGGCCCCGGACAGCGATACTCACCCCTCCACTTT
NA TRBJ1-4 TRBV10-3 many CAISSGQPNEKLFF TGTGCCATCAGTTCAGGACAGCCTAATGAAAAACTGTTTTTT
TRBD2 TRBJ2-7 TRBV7-6 few CASSLLSGGPYEQYF TGTGCCAGCAGCTTACTTAGCGGGGGACCCTACGAGCAGTACTTC
TRBD2 TRBJ2-3 TRBV2 many CASSPGLAGADTQYF TGTGCCAGCAGTCCTGGACTAGCGGGAGCAGATACGCAGTATTTT
TRBD1 TRBJ2-7 TRBV4-3 NA CASSQAETGENYEQYF TGCGCCAGCAGCCAAGCCGAGACAGGGGAAAACTACGAGCAGTACTTC
NA TRBJ1-5 TRBV4-1 NA CASSQDPREDQPQHF TGCGCCAGCAGCCAAGACCCCAGGGAGGATCAGCCCCAGCATTTT
TRBD1 TRBJ2-3 TRBV7-3 few CASSSTSGTEQYF TGTGCCAGCAGCTCGACATCCGGGACAGAACAGTATTTT
TRBD2 TRBJ2-3 TRBV25-1 NA CASSGQLAGVADTQYF TGTGCCAGCAGTGGACAACTAGCGGGAGTGGCCGATACGCAGTATTTT
NA TRBJ1-1 TRBV5-1 few CASSLARVEGTEAFF TGCGCCAGCAGCTTGGCGAGGGTCGAGGGCACTGAAGCTTTCTTT
TRBD2 TRBJ2-5 TRBV11-2 NA CASSLNGRGAQETQYF TGTGCCAGCAGCCTTAACGGGCGGGGGGCCCAAGAGACCCAGTACTTC
NA TRBJ1-2 TRBV4-1 few CASSQPTGLYGYTF TGCGCCAGCAGCCAACCGACCGGCCTTTATGGCTACACCTTC
NA TRBJ2-7 TRBV7-8 few CASSHFGGADEQYF TGTGCCAGCAGCCATTTCGGAGGTGCCGACGAGCAGTACTTC
NA TRBJ1-5 TRBV4-2 NA CASSQGGEGNQPQHF TGTGCCAGCAGCCAAGGGGGGGAGGGCAATCAGCCCCAGCATTTT
NA TRBJ2-2 TRBV4-3 few CASSQELDKVTGELFF TGCGCCAGCAGCCAAGAACTGGACAAAGTCACCGGGGAGCTGTTTTTT
TRBD2 TRBJ2-1 TRBV20-1 few CSARRLAGTGEQFF TGCAGTGCTAGAAGGCTAGCGGGAACTGGCGAGCAGTTCTTC
TRBD1 TRBJ2-2 TRBV25-1 few CASSDSDRAGELFF TGTGCCAGCAGTGACTCGGACAGGGCCGGGGAGCTGTTTTTT
TRBD1 TRBJ2-1 TRBV6-2/TRBV6-3 NA CASRDRPYNEQFF TGTGCCAGCCGGGACAGACCCTACAATGAGCAGTTCTTC
NA TRBJ2-1 TRBV20-1 NA CSARDPKRSYNEQFF TGCAGTGCTAGAGATCCGAAGCGGTCCTACAATGAGCAGTTCTTC
TRBD1 TRBJ1-3 TRBV4-3 few CASSLTNTGAGNTIYF TGCGCCAGCAGCCTAACTAATACAGGGGCTGGAAACACCATATATTTT
NA TRBJ2-5 TRBV12-3/TRBV12-4 few CASNLYYQETQYF TGTGCCAGCAACTTGTACTACCAAGAGACCCAGTACTTC
NA TRBJ1-5 TRBV20-1 NA CSAQADNQPQHF TGCAGTGCCCAGGCGGACAATCAGCCCCAGCATTTT
TRBD2 TRBJ2-1 TRBV10-3 many CAISEGRGGNEQFF TGTGCCATCAGTGAAGGGCGGGGGGGCAATGAGCAGTTCTTC